This TCR beta chain emerged from a study of blood T cells in healthy people across ages. Study-wide results and caveats: CMV infection status of these donors was not known. Donors of long life had a larger count of naive CD4+ cells and greater diversity than aged donors. Per-million-T-cell TCR beta diversity fell roughly linearly with age.

The authors ran a second PCR of about 7 to 11 cycles using a sample-barcoded 5' primer and a J-beta primer mix. Through a template-switch adaptor with 12 random nucleotides, each cDNA molecule received a tag. One entry per CDR3 protein results from TCRdb running MiXCR on the 5' RACE reads. The table records 1.5 million to 2 million distinct CDR3 sequences, roughly 28% of them present only once. Trimming shortened V by 5 bases and J by 0 bases, and 13 bases separated the two germline ends. Germline-derived CDR1 and CDR2 are MDHEN and SYDVKM. The CDR3 length is 15 residues. In the case of this clonotype: No antigen is known for it.

The chain uses TRBV28 and TRBJ1-2; no firm D call. Material: blood. The TCR comes from a woman aged 25 to 45 in good health. CDR3 nucleotide sequence: TGTGCCAGCAGTACCGCCCCGCTAGCTAACTATGGCTACACCTTC. This gives the protein CASSTAPLANYGYTF.